Listed below are T cell receptor beta chains from one sample, sequenced in a study of control samples from healthy donors and cancer patients. Measured with immunoSEQ multiplex PCR; TCRdb has only the in-frame clones, and not every one. Recorded for this sample: roughly 200,000 clones. Input material: blood. The receptor set was obtained from a woman under 40 in good health. The CDR3 runs from the conserved cysteine through the conserved F or W. The order of the fields is J gene, D gene, V gene, CDR3 protein, CDR3 DNA. A D gene is named only where the DNA matches it firmly.

TRBJ2-1 NA TRBV19 CASSRPPGHYNEQFF TGTGCCAGTAGTCGACCGCCGGGCCACTACAATGAGCAGTTCTTC
TRBJ1-1 NA TRBV28 CASSSSDTEAFF TGTGCCAGCAGTTCCTCGGACACTGAAGCTTTCTTT
TRBJ1-3 NA TRBV18 CASSPLDRSSGNTIYF TGTGCCAGCTCACCCCTGGACCGGAGCTCTGGAAACACCATATATTTT
TRBJ2-3 TRBD2 TRBV27 CASSLAGGWDTQYF TGTGCCAGCAGTTTGGCGGGGGGATGGGATACGCAGTATTTT
TRBJ2-1 TRBD2 TRBV28 CASSPSSGGRNEQFF TGTGCCAGCAGTCCCTCTAGCGGGGGACGCAATGAGCAGTTCTTC
TRBJ1-1 NA TRBV5-6 CASSRWNTEAFF TGTGCCAGCTCGAGGTGGAACACTGAAGCTTTCTTT
TRBJ1-1 NA TRBV5-1 CASSKQGGTEAFF TGCGCCAGCAGCAAACAGGGAGGCACTGAAGCTTTCTTT
TRBJ2-5 TRBD2 TRBV28 CASSRLTSGGQETQYF TGTGCCAGCAGTCGACTGACTAGCGGGGGGCAAGAGACCCAGTACTTC
TRBJ2-1 TRBD1 TRBV25-1 CASSETGGNYNEQFF TGTGCCAGCAGTGAGACAGGGGGTAATTACAATGAGCAGTTCTTC
TRBJ1-5 NA TRBV10-2 CASSASGVDSNQPQHF TGCGCCAGCAGTGCGTCAGGGGTTGATAGCAATCAGCCCCAGCATTTT
TRBJ2-1 NA TRBV28 CASSLPLFGQRNEQFF TGTGCCAGCAGTTTACCCCTATTTGGACAGCGCAATGAGCAGTTCTTC
TRBJ1-5 NA TRBV6-5 CASSKDRVSNQPQHF TGTGCCAGCAGTAAGGACAGAGTTAGCAATCAGCCCCAGCATTTT
TRBJ1-6 NA TRBV19 CASSIGGSYNSPLHF TGTGCCAGTAGTATCGGGGGATCCTATAATTCACCCCTCCACTTT
TRBJ2-3 NA TRBV6-5 CAIREDTQYF TGTGCTATACGAGAAGATACGCAGTATTTT
TRBJ1-5 NA TRBV5-4 CASSLDGLQPQHF TGTGCCAGCAGCTTGGACGGTTTGCAGCCCCAGCATTTT
TRBJ2-3 NA TRBV4-2 CASSQRRDTQYF TGTGCCAGCAGCCAGAGGAGGGATACGCAGTATTTT
TRBJ2-3 TRBD1 TRBV6-1 CASSDRGPNTDTQYF TGTGCCAGCAGTGACAGGGGGCCTAACACAGATACGCAGTATTTT
TRBJ1-1 NA TRBV24-1 CATSDFGGSGAFF TGTGCCACCAGTGATTTCGGGGGGAGTGGAGCTTTCTTT
TRBJ2-7 NA TRBV3-1/TRBV3-2 CASSPPGRPYEQYF TGTGCCAGCAGCCCCCCGGGACGTCCCTACGAGCAGTACTTC
TRBJ1-1 TRBD1 TRBV5-1 CASSPGQGKNTEAFF TGCGCCAGCAGCCCGGGACAGGGGAAGAACACTGAAGCTTTCTTT
TRBJ2-7 TRBD2 TRBV9 CASCPEAGGPQGEQYF TGTGCCAGCTGTCCGGAAGCGGGGGGCCCGCAAGGGGAGCAGTACTTC
TRBJ1-6 NA TRBV7-3 CASSLNPRTEDNSPLHF TGTGCCAGCAGCTTAAACCCTCGGACAGAAGATAATTCACCCCTCCACTTT
TRBJ1-5 NA TRBV27 CASSLGRAGNQPQHF TGTGCCAGCAGTTTAGGCAGGGCAGGCAATCAGCCCCAGCATTTT
TRBJ1-1 NA TRBV12-3/TRBV12-4 CASSLGGYGAFF TGTGCCAGCAGTCTAGGGGGGTATGGAGCTTTCTTT
TRBJ2-7 TRBD2 TRBV6-5 CASSYSSGGAYEQYF TGTGCCAGCAGTTACTCAAGCGGGGGAGCCTACGAGCAGTACTTC
TRBJ2-2 NA TRBV3-1/TRBV3-2 CASSPRTHTGELFF TGTGCCAGCAGCCCCCGGACCCACACCGGGGAGCTGTTTTTT
TRBJ2-3 NA TRBV10-1 CASSESYTDTQYF TGCGCCAGCTCGGAGAGCTACACAGATACGCAGTATTTT
TRBJ1-4 NA TRBV7-7 CASSLGTNEKLFF TGTGCTAGCAGCTTAGGTACTAATGAAAAACTGTTTTTT
TRBJ1-2 NA TRBV28 CASISWAEANYGYTF TGTGCCAGCATCTCCTGGGCGGAAGCTAACTATGGCTACACCTTC
TRBJ2-7 NA TRBV6-1 CASSDGYEQYF TGTGCCAGCAGTGACGGGTACGAGCAGTACTTC
TRBJ1-5 NA TRBV28 CASSGGIVYQPQHF TGTGCCAGCAGTGGGGGAATTGTCTATCAGCCCCAGCATTTT
TRBJ1-1 NA TRBV28 CASSPRTEQHTEAFF TGTGCCAGCAGTCCCAGGACAGAACAACACACTGAAGCTTTCTTT
TRBJ2-7 NA TRBV18 CASSLDSYEQYF TGTGCCAGCTCACTAGACTCCTACGAGCAGTACTTC
TRBJ2-7 TRBD1 TRBV20-1 CSAGDSTQYF TGCAGTGCTGGGGACAGCACGCAGTACTTC
TRBJ1-2 NA TRBV19 CASTRDQGNYGYTF TGTGCCAGTACCAGGGATCAGGGTAACTATGGCTACACCTTC
TRBJ1-6 TRBD1 TRBV28 CASSYRGLKSPLHF TGTGCCAGCAGTTACAGGGGGCTCAAATCACCCCTCCACTTT
TRBJ2-1 TRBD1 TRBV10-3 CAITGQGGNEQFF TGTGCCATCACCGGACAGGGGGGCAATGAGCAGTTCTTC
TRBJ2-1 TRBD2 TRBV6-5 CASRYLAGGYNEQFF TGTGCCAGCAGGTACCTAGCGGGGGGCTACAATGAGCAGTTCTTC
TRBJ1-1 NA TRBV5-1 CASLRGNTEAFF TGCGCCAGCCTAAGGGGCAACACTGAAGCTTTCTTT
TRBJ1-3 TRBD1 TRBV5-1 CASSAGTGVGNTIYF TGCGCCAGCAGCGCCGGGACAGGGGTCGGAAACACCATATATTTT
TRBJ1-2 NA TRBV7-9 CASLEDGYTF TGTGCCAGCTTAGAGGATGGCTACACCTTC
TRBJ2-5 TRBD2 TRBV18 CASSQSGTSGEETQYF TGTGCCAGCTCGCAAAGCGGGACTAGCGGAGAAGAGACCCAGTACTTC
TRBJ2-7 NA TRBV27 CASSLSPQGNSPYEQYF TGTGCCAGCAGTTTATCGCCCCAGGGAAACAGCCCCTACGAGCAGTACTTC
TRBJ2-3 NA TRBV28 CASRPRPLPVGDTQYF TGTGCCAGCAGGCCCCGACCGCTTCCGGTAGGAGATACGCAGTATTTT
TRBJ2-3 TRBD1 TRBV19 CASSRGQVTDTQYF TGTGCCAGTAGTAGGGGACAGGTCACAGATACGCAGTATTTT
TRBJ1-6 NA TRBV9 CASSVDQSSYNSPLHF TGTGCCAGCAGCGTAGACCAGTCCTCCTATAATTCACCCCTCCACTTT
TRBJ1-1 TRBD1 TRBV14 CASSQERGRGRLNTEAFF TGTGCCAGCAGCCAAGAAAGGGGCAGGGGGAGATTGAACACTGAAGCTTTCTTT
TRBJ1-5 NA TRBV6-5 CASGRTDSNQPQHF TGTGCCAGCGGAAGGACGGATAGCAATCAGCCCCAGCATTTT
TRBJ2-7 NA TRBV6-5 CASSYRPGSSYEQYF TGTGCCAGCAGTTACCGCCCAGGGAGCTCCTACGAGCAGTACTTC
TRBJ2-5 NA TRBV6-2/TRBV6-3 CASSYSMGPGEETQYF TGTGCCAGCAGTTACTCGATGGGGCCGGGGGAAGAGACCCAGTACTTC
TRBJ1-5 NA TRBV7-9 CASGQPQHF TGTGCCAGCGGTCAGCCCCAGCATTTT
TRBJ1-5 NA TRBV24-1 CATSKEGPYSNQPQHF TGTGCCACCAGTAAGGAAGGTCCCTATAGCAATCAGCCCCAGCATTTT
TRBJ1-4 TRBD1 TRBV19 CASSLRDRSNEKLFF TGTGCCAGTAGTCTTCGGGACAGAAGTAATGAAAAACTGTTTTTT